Listed here are 13 T cell receptor beta chains from one sample, sequenced in a study of cytomegalovirus exposure and HLA in healthy donors. It was with 60 Vbeta and 13 Jbeta primers that the PCR ran. Sequencing was performed with immunoSEQ multiplex PCR; in TCRdb, only in-frame clones are kept and a portion is missing. The table includes approximately 110,000 clones, under 85% detected once. The sequenced material came from PBMCs. Receptors originate from a woman aged 45 to 65 in good health and CMV-seropositive.

The gene calls are TRBV19 and TRBJ2-1, with 8 positions matching TRBD2. Germline V gene sequence: CDR1 LNHDA, CDR2 SQIVND (reference sequence). The CDR3 contains 16 residues. V trimming: 7 bases; J trimming: 0 bases; junction bases outside the gene matches: 8. The CDR3 DNA reads TGTGCCAGTAAAGCGGGGGACAAGACCTCCTACAATGAGCAGTTCTTC. This encodes CASKAGDKTSYNEQFF.

The chain joins TRBV18 to TRBJ1-5; D gene uncertain. Trimming shortened V by 6 bases and J by 11 bases, and 23 bases separated the two germline ends. Germline lookup yields CDR1 KGHSH and CDR2 LQKENI. The CDR3 is 15 amino acids. The DNA for the CDR3 is TGTGCCAGCTCCACCAACCCCGGGGATCTGTCGGCCCAGCATTTT. It encodes CASSTNPGDLSAQHF.

The chain employs TRBV5-4 and TRBJ2-5, with TRBD2 as a possible D gene (6 bases). The germline V gene has CDR1 SGHNT and CDR2 YYREEE (reference sequence). V was cut by 4 bases and J by 5 bases, with 9 bases left in between. This CDR3 contains 12 residues. The CDR3 DNA is TGTGCCAGCAGCCTGGAGGGGGAGACCCAGTACTTC. As protein: CASSLEGETQYF.

The chain uses TRBV9 and TRBJ2-5; TRBD2 might be the D (5 bases). The CDR3 has 15 amino acids. V was shortened by 0 bases and J by 5 bases, with 14 bases between the two germline ends. The germline V gene has CDR1 SGDLS and CDR2 YYNGEE. CDR3 protein: CASSVAVGGGETQYF. Here the CDR3 DNA reads TGTGCCAGCAGCGTAGCTGTTGGAGGTGGGGAGACCCAGTACTTC.

This clone was seen a single time. The chain employs TRBV2 and TRBJ1-6; D not resolved. Germline loops: CDR1 SNHLY, CDR2 FYNNEI. V lost 1 base, J lost 5 bases, and 6 bases lay in between. There are 14 residues in the CDR3. The CDR3 region is CASSEGRNNSPLHF. The CDR3 region has the DNA TGTGCCAGCAGTGAAGGGCGGAATAATTCACCCCTCCACTTT.

This chain joins TRBV30 and TRBJ1-5; no clear D gene. From germline, CDR1 is GTSNPN and CDR2 SVGIG (reference sequence). With 7 bases removed from V and 0 bases from J, the gap between germline ends came to 10 bases. The CDR3 is 13 residues long. In nucleotides, the CDR3 is TGTGCCTTGGGCCCCGATAGCAATCAGCCCCAGCATTTT. It is translated as CALGPDSNQPQHF.

This clone has just one count. The rearrangement links TRBV6-6 to TRBJ1-6, with D maybe TRBD1 (5 bases). There are 13 residues in the CDR3. The germline V and J ends were trimmed by 7 bases and 9 bases, with 13 bases remaining between them. The V gene's germline CDR1 is MNHNY and CDR2 SVGAGI (reference sequence). The CDR3 coding sequence is TGTGCCAGCACCAACGGGGGTGGTTCACCCCTCCACTTT. It specifies CASTNGGGSPLHF.

The chain employs TRBV4-2 and TRBJ1-2; the match to TRBD1 covers 7 bases. CDR1 is LGHNA, CDR2 YNFKEQ, per germline. The CDR3 runs 14 residues. V gave up 4 bases and J gave up 5 bases; unmatched junction bases: 7. The CDR3 loop reads CASSLQGSSYGYTF. The CDR3 DNA reads as TGTGCCAGCAGCCTACAGGGGTCGTCATATGGCTACACCTTC.

CDR3 sequence: CASSPGTDTQYF. In DNA, the CDR3 is TGTGCCAGCAGCCCCGGCACAGATACGCAGTATTTT. The V and J genes are TRBV11-1 and TRBJ2-3; the D is unclear. This CDR3 comprises 12 residues. Trimming removed 5 bases at V and 1 base at J, with 4 bases between. The germline V gene encodes CDR1 SGHAT and CDR2 FQDESV (reference sequence).

The chain employs TRBV5-1 and TRBJ2-3; 10 bases map to TRBD1. The V gene's germline CDR1 is SGHRS and CDR2 YFSETQ. This CDR3 region has 16 residues. Trimming cost V 4 bases and J 2 bases; bases outside gene matches: 7. CDR3 nucleotides: TGCGCCAGCAGCAGACAGGGGGCGCAGATCACAGATACGCAGTATTTT. Amino acid sequence: CASSRQGAQITDTQYF. The whole variable domain, remainder taken from reference TRBV5-1 and TRBJ2-3, is KAGVTQTPRYLIKTRGQQVTLSCSPISGHRSVSWYQQTPGQGLQFLFEYFSETQRNKGNFPGRFSGRQFSNSRSEMNVSTLELGDSALYLCASSRQGAQITDTQYFGPGTRLTVL.

This clone was seen only a few times. This chain uses TRBV9 with TRBJ2-3; 14 nucleotides agree with TRBD2. Germline CDR1 is SGDLS and CDR2 is YYNGEE. This CDR3 has 17 amino acids. V shed 2 bases and J 5 bases; nucleotides not matched to a gene: 7. The CDR3 nucleotides are TGTGCCAGCAGCGTGAGACCGGGACTAGCGGGGGTAGATACGCAGTATTTT. Residues: CASSVRPGLAGVDTQYF.

The chain couples TRBV18 to TRBJ1-2; 7 nucleotides agree with TRBD1. This CDR3 region has 15 residues. Germline V gives CDR1 KGHSH, CDR2 LQKENI. Unmatched junction bases numbered 11, after V lost 2 bases and J lost 8 bases. The CDR3 region is CASSPRETGLGGYTF. CDR3 DNA sequence: TGTGCCAGCTCACCAAGGGAGACAGGGCTCGGGGGCTACACCTTC.

The genes are TRBV16 and TRBJ2-2; D not resolved. V dropped 3 bases and J dropped 5 bases, with 7 bases sitting between them. Germline CDR1 KGHSY, CDR2 FQNENV. CDR3 length: 13 amino acids. This chain's CDR3 is CASSHLETGELFF. The CDR3 region has the DNA TGTGCCAGCAGCCATCTAGAAACCGGGGAGCTGTTTTTT.